The 8 T cell receptor beta chains presented below share a single source sample, sequenced in a study of T cell changes during pregnancy in multiple sclerosis. TCRdb's copy holds only in-frame clones and misses some; the assay was immunoSEQ multiplex PCR. Among about 31,000 clones listed, approximately 90% were seen once. The source material was CD8+ T cells from peripheral blood mononuclear cells, sampled in the second trimester of pregnancy. These receptors all stem from a female donor with multiple sclerosis, enrolled in a pregnancy study.

This chain joins TRBV27 and TRBJ2-7, with a possible D match to TRBD2 (7 bases). This CDR3 has 13 residues. CDR1 and CDR2 from the germline V gene are MNHEY and SMNVEV (reference sequence). Trimming removed 3 bases from V and 6 bases from J, with 12 bases in between. For the CDR3, the DNA is TGTGCCAGCAGTTTGGGAGGGGGTAGCGAGCAGTACTTC. This encodes CASSLGGGSEQYF.

This clone was detected a few times. The rearrangement joins TRBV7-6 to TRBJ1-1; D possibly corresponds to TRBD1 (6 bases). There are 14 residues in the CDR3. In germline, CDR1 is SGHVS, CDR2 FNYEAQ. V was pared by 4 bases and J by 4 bases, with 13 bases between. The CDR3 here is CASSYPGDGTEAFF. The CDR3 nucleotides are TGTGCCAGCAGCTATCCAGGGGACGGCACTGAAGCTTTCTTT.

The chain is built from TRBV28 and TRBJ1-1; D gene uncertain. The CDR3 extends over 11 amino acids. Germline V CDR1 and CDR2: MDHEN, SYDVKM. Trimming removed 5 bases at V and 7 bases at J, with 8 bases between. CDR3 bases: TGTGCCAGCAGTCAAACGAGTGAAGCTTTCTTT. It codes for CASSQTSEAFF.

Only a few counts were recorded for this clone. The gene calls are TRBV29-1 and TRBJ2-1, with D possibly matching TRBD2 (5 bases). This CDR3 spans 14 amino acids. CDR1 is SQVTM, CDR2 ANQGSEA, per germline. V was pared by 8 bases and J by 3 bases, with 17 bases between. The CDR3 is CSLSGSGDYNEQFF. The DNA of the CDR3 is TGCAGCCTCTCGGGGAGCGGAGACTACAATGAGCAGTTCTTC.

This clone was counted only a few times. The chain carries TRBV30 and TRBJ2-1; 7 bases map to TRBD1. This CDR3 spans 12 amino acids. V dropped 0 bases and J dropped 8; count of bases not matched to a gene: 1. Germline lookup yields CDR1 GTSNPN and CDR2 SVGIG (reference sequence). This CDR3 reads CAWSVTGDEQFF. DNA of the CDR3: TGTGCCTGGAGTGTCACAGGGGATGAGCAGTTCTTC.

This rearrangement joins TRBV30 to TRBJ2-2; D is unclear. The CDR3 has 15 amino acids. V shed 0 bases and J shed 0 bases, with 8 bases lying between them. Looked up from germline, CDR1 is GTSNPN and CDR2 is SVGIG (reference sequence). The chain's CDR3 is CAWSVLRANTGELFF. The CDR3 DNA reads TGTGCCTGGAGTGTACTCCGGGCGAACACCGGGGAGCTGTTTTTT.

The chain uses TRBV13 and TRBJ2-1; TRBD2 matches 7 bases. Germline V gene lookup returns CDR1 PRHDT and CDR2 FYEKMQ (reference sequence). The CDR3 totals 15 residues. Trimming cost V 2 bases and J 4 bases; bases outside gene matches: 5. The CDR3 reads CASSLFREEYNEQFF. DNA of the CDR3: TGTGCCAGCAGCTTATTTCGGGAGGAATACAATGAGCAGTTCTTC. Complete variable domain (other parts from reference TRBV13 and TRBJ2-1): AAGVIQSPRHLIKEKRETATLKCYPIPRHDTVYWYQQGPGQDPQFLISFYEKMQSDKGSIPDRFSAQQFSDYHSELNMSSLELGDSALYFCASSLFREEYNEQFFGPGTRLTVL.

The V and J genes are TRBV7-9 and TRBJ2-1, with TRBD2 matching 7 bases. Germline V gives CDR1 SEHNR, CDR2 FQNEAQ (reference sequence). V was clipped by 6 bases and J by 7 bases; unmatched bases: 9. The CDR3 is 14 amino acids. CDR3 sequence: CASRSVGGPNEQFF. The CDR3 bases are TGTGCCAGCAGAAGCGTGGGAGGGCCTAATGAGCAGTTCTTC.